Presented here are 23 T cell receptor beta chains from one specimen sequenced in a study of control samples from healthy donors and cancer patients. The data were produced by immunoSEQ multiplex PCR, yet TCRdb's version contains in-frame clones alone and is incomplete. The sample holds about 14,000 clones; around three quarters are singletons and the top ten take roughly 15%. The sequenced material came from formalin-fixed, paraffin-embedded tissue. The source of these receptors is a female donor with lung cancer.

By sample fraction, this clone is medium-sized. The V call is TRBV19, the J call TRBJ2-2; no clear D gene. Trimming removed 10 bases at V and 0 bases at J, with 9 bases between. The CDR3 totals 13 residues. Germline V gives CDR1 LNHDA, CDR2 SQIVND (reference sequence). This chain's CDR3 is CATSYANTGELFF. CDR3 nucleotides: TGTGCCACATCATATGCGAACACCGGGGAGCTGTTTTTT.

This chain's CDR3 is CASSLSGTGIANYGYTF. CDR3 sequence (DNA): TGTGCCAGCAGTTTATCGGGGACAGGGATCGCTAACTATGGCTACACCTTC. The V and J genes are TRBV27 and TRBJ1-2; TRBD1 matches at 9 bases. This CDR3 has 17 residues. The J segment lost 0 bases and the V segment lost 0 bases, leaving 5 bases of the junction unmatched. Germline V lookup: CDR1 MNHEY, CDR2 SMNVEV (reference sequence).

The CDR3 nucleotides read TGTGCCAGCAGCTCTTACAGCTACAACACCGGGGAGCTGTTTTTT. Its protein is CASSSYSYNTGELFF. This chain connects TRBV7-8 to TRBJ2-2; no firm D call. Between the trimmed V and J ends, which lost 4 bases and 2 bases, there was a span of 11 bases. This CDR3 is built from 15 residues. Germline V gene data show CDR1 as SGHVS and CDR2 as FQNEAQ.

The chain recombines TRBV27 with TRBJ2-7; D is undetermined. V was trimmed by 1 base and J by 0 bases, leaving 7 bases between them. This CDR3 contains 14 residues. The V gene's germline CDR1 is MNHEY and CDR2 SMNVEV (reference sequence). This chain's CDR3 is CASSLFGPSYEQYF. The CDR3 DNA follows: TGTGCCAGCAGTTTATTTGGACCCTCCTACGAGCAGTACTTC.

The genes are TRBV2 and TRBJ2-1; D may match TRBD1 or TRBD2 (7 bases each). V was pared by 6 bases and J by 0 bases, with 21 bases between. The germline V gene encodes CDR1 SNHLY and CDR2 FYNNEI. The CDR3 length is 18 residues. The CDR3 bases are TGTGCCAGCAGCTCGACAGGGATCGGGGGGAGCTCCTACAATGAGCAGTTCTTC. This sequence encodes CASSSTGIGGSSYNEQFF.

CDR3 in amino acids: CASSQSGSPYNEQFF. Written as DNA, the CDR3 is TGTGCCAGCAGCCAAAGCGGGAGCCCCTACAATGAGCAGTTCTTC. The gene calls are TRBV7-3 and TRBJ2-1, with TRBD2 matching 8 bases. The germline CDR1 and CDR2 sequences are SGHTA and FQGTGA. With 5 bases clipped from V and 2 bases from J, the junction kept 5 bases outside the gene matches. This CDR3 contains 15 residues.

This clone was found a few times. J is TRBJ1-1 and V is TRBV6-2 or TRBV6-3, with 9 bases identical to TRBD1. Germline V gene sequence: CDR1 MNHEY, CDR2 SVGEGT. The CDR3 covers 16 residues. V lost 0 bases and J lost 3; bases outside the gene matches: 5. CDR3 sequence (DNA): TGTGCCAGCAGTTACTCTTGGGGACAGGGATACACTGAAGCTTTCTTT. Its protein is CASSYSWGQGYTEAFF.

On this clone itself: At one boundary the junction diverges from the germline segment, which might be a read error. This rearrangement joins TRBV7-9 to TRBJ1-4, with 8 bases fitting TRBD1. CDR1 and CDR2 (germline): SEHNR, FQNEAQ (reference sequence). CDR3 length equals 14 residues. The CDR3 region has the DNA TGTGCCAGCAGCCCGACAGGGGCTAATGAAAAATTGTTTTTT. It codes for CASSPTGANEKLFF.

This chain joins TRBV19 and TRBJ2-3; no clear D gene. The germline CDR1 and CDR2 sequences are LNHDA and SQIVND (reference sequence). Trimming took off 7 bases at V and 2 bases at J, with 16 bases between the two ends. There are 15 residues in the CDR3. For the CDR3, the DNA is TGTGCCAGTATGTTGGATCACTCCCACACAGATACGCAGTATTTT. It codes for CASMLDHSHTDTQYF.

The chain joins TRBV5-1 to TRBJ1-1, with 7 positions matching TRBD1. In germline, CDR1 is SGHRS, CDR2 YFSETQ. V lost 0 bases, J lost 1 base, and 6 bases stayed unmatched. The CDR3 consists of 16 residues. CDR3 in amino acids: CASSLARGYENTEAFF. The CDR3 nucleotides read TGCGCCAGCAGCTTGGCCAGGGGGTATGAGAACACTGAAGCTTTCTTT.

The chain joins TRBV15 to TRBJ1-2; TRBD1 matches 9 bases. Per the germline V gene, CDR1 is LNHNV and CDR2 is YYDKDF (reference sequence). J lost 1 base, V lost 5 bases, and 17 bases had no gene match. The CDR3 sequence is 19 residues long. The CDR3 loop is CATSSARGQGMFYNYGYTF. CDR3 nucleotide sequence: TGTGCCACCAGCTCTGCCAGAGGACAGGGGATGTTTTATAACTATGGCTACACCTTC.

The CDR3 bases are TGTGCCAGCAGGCATGCAGGGTCAGGAAACACCATATATTTT. Translated: CASRHAGSGNTIYF. The V call is TRBV11-2, the J call TRBJ1-3; tentative D call: TRBD1 (5 bases). The germline gives CDR1 SGHAT, CDR2 FQNNGV. The CDR3 spans 14 residues. Trimming removed 6 bases at V and 4 bases at J, with 13 bases between.

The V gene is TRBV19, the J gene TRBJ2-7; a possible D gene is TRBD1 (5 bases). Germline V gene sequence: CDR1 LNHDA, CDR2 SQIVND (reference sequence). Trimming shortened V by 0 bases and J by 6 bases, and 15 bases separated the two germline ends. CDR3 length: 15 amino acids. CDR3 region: CASSIELAGSGEQYF. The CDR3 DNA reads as TGTGCCAGTAGTATAGAATTGGCAGGGTCCGGCGAGCAGTACTTC.

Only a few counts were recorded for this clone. CDR3 sequence reads: CASSRRQGATDTQYF. CDR3 nucleotide sequence: TGTGCCAGCTCACGAAGACAGGGGGCAACAGATACGCAGTATTTT. The chain couples TRBV18 to TRBJ2-3; 10 bases agree with TRBD1. The CDR3 is 15 residues long. With 4 bases clipped from V and 3 bases from J, the junction kept 4 bases outside the gene matches. Germline V gene data show CDR1 as KGHSH and CDR2 as LQKENI.

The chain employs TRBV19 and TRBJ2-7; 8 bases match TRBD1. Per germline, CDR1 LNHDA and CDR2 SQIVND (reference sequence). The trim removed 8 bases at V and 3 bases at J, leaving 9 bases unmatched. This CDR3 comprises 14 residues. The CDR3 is CASSSPGQGYEQYF. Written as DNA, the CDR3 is TGTGCCAGTTCCAGCCCAGGACAGGGCTACGAGCAGTACTTC.

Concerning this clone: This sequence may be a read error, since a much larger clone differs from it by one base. CDR3 nucleotides: TGTACCAGCAGCTTATCGGTCACAGATACGCAGTATTTT. Residues: CTSSLSVTDTQYF. V and J are TRBV7-8 and TRBJ2-3; D remains ambiguous. CDR3 size: 13 residues. Germline loops: CDR1 SGHVS, CDR2 FQNEAQ.

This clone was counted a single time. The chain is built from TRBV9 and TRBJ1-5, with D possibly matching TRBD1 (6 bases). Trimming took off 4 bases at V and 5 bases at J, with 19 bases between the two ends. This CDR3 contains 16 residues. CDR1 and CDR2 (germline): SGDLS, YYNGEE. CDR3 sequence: CASSPTPHRADQPQHF. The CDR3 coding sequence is TGTGCCAGCAGCCCAACGCCCCACAGGGCTGATCAGCCCCAGCATTTT. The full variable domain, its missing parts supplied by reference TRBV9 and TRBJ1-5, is DSGVTQTPKHLITATGQRVTLRCSPRSGDLSVYWYQQSLDQGLQFLIQYYNGEERAKGNILERFSAQQFPDLHSELNLSSLELGDSALYFCASSPTPHRADQPQHFGDGTRLSIL.

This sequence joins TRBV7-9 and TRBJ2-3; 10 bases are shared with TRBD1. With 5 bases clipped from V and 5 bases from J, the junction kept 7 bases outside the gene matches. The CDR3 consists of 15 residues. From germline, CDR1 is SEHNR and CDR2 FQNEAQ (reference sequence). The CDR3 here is CASSTAGTGEDTQYF. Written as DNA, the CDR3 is TGTGCCAGCAGCACCGCCGGGACAGGGGAAGATACGCAGTATTTT.

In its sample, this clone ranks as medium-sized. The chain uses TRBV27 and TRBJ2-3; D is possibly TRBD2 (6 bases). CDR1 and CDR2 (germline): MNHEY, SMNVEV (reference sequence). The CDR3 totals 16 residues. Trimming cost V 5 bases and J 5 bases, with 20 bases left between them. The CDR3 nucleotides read TGTGCCAGCAGTGGGGGGTCCGTAGGGGCCGGAGATACGCAGTATTTT. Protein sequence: CASSGGSVGAGDTQYF.

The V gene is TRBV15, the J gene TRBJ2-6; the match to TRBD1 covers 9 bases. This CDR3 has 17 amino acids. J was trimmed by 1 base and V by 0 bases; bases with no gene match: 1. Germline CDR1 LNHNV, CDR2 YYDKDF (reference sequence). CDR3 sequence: CATSRDGQGSGANVLTF. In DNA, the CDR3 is TGTGCCACCAGCAGAGATGGACAGGGGTCTGGGGCCAACGTCCTGACTTTC.

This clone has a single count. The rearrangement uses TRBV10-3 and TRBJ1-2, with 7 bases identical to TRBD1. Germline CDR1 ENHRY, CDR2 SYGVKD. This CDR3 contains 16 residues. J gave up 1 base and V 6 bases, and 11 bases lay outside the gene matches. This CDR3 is CAISDPGGTDNYGYTF. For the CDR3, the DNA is TGTGCCATCAGCGACCCCGGGGGGACAGATAACTATGGCTACACCTTC.

CDR3 coding DNA: TGTGCCAGCAGTTACCCCGACCGGACAGGGGAGGATGAGCAGTTCTTC. Its protein is CASSYPDRTGEDEQFF. This chain uses TRBV27 with TRBJ2-1, with 9 nucleotides matching TRBD1. The length of the CDR3 is 16 residues. V shed 4 bases, J shed 8 bases, and the junction held 12 bases outside the gene matches. Germline V gene lookup returns CDR1 MNHEY and CDR2 SMNVEV (reference sequence).

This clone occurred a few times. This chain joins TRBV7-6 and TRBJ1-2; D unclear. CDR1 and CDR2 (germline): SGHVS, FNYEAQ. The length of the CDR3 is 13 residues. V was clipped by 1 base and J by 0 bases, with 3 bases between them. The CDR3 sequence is CASSLGANYGYTF. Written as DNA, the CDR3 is TGTGCCAGCAGCTTAGGAGCTAACTATGGCTACACCTTC.